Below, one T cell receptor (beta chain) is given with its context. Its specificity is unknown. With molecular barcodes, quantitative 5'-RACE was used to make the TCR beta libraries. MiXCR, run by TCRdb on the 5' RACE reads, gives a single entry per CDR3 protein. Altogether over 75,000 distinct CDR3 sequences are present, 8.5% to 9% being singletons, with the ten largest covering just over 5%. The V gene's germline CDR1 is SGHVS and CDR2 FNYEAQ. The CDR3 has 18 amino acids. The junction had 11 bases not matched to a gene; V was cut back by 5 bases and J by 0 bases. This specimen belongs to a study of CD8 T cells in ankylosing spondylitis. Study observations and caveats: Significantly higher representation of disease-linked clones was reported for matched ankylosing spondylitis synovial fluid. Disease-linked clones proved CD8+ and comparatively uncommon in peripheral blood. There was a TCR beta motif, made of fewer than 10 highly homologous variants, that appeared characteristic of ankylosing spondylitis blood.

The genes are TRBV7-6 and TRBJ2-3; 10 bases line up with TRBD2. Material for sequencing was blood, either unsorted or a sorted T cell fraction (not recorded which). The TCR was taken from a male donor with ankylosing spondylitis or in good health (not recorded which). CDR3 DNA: TGTGCCAGCAGCCCTAGCGTACTAGCGGGGTCTAGCACAGATACGCAGTATTTT. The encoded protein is CASSPSVLAGSSTDTQYF.